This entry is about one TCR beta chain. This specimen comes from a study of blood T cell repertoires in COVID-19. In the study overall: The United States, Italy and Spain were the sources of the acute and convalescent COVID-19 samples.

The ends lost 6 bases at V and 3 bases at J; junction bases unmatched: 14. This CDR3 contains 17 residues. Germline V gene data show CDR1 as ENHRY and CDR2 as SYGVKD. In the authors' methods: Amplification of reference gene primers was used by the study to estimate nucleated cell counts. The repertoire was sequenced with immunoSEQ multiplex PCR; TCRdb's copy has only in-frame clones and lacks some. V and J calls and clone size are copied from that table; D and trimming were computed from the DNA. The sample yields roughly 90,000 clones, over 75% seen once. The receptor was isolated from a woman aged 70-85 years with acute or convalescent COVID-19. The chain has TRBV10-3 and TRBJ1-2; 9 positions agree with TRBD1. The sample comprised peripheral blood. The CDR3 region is CAISSYDKGQGDYGYTF. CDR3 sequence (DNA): TGTGCCATCAGCAGCTACGATAAGGGACAGGGCGACTATGGCTACACCTTC.